This entry lists 12 T cell receptor beta chains sequenced from one sample in a study of T cells in Graves' hyperthyroidism and ophthalmopathy. It was RNA transcripts that yielded the amplified TCR beta CDR3 regions. RT-PCR in the first round (using the HTBI primer set) targeted the TCR CDR3. One entry per CDR3 protein results from TCRdb running MiXCR on the multiplex PCR reads. This table holds approximately 640,000 distinct CDR3 sequences, around 16% found once. Sample: blood. The source of these receptors is a woman younger than 45 with Graves' hyperthyroidism.

The chain has TRBV7-2 and TRBJ1-2, with unresolved D. CDR1 SGHTA and CDR2 FQGNSA come from the germline V gene. V lost 2 bases and J lost 5, with 12 bases in between. This CDR3 contains 14 residues. The CDR3 DNA is TGTGCCAGCAGCTTAAACTGGGGTCAGTATGGCTACACCTTC. Protein product: CASSLNWGQYGYTF.

The chain employs TRBV3-1 and TRBJ2-1; TRBD2 agrees at 10 bases. Unmatched junction bases numbered 5, after V lost 0 bases and J lost 6 bases. The CDR3 is 16 residues long. The V gene's germline CDR1 is LGHDT and CDR2 YNNKEL (reference sequence). This CDR3 is CASSQDQASGSNEQFF. CDR3 nucleotides: TGTGCCAGCAGCCAAGATCAGGCTAGCGGGAGCAATGAGCAGTTCTTC.

This clonotype was picked up many times. The rearrangement uses TRBV11-2 and TRBJ2-5; D unclear. The V end was cut by 6 bases, the J end by 6 bases, with 20 bases between. Germline V CDR1 and CDR2: SGHAT, FQNNGV. The CDR3 is made up of 15 amino acids. The CDR3 DNA reads as TGTGCCAGCAGTCGCCCATCAGGACCTTCGAAGACCCAGTACTTC. As protein: CASSRPSGPSKTQYF.

This clonotype was recorded at least ten times. CDR3 coding DNA: TGTGCCAGCTCACCGGGGCTAAACACTGAAGCTTTCTTT. This sequence encodes CASSPGLNTEAFF. The chain employs TRBV18 and TRBJ1-1; maybe TRBD1 (5 bases). The CDR3 is 13 residues long. CDR1 is KGHSH and CDR2 is LQKENI in the germline V gene. With 3 bases removed from V and 2 bases from J, the gap between germline ends came to 7 bases. The whole variable domain, remainder taken from reference TRBV18 and TRBJ1-1, is NAGVMQNPRHLVRRRGQEARLRCSPMKGHSHVYWYRQLPEEGLKFMVYLQKENIIDESGMPKERFSAEFPKEGPSILRIQQVVRGDSAAYFCASSPGLNTEAFFGQGTRLTVV.

This clonotype was recorded at least ten times. The chain links TRBV11-2 to TRBJ1-3, with D possibly being TRBD1 (6 bases). The germline V gene has CDR1 SGHAT and CDR2 FQNNGV. Trimming removed 5 bases from V and 3 bases from J, with 14 bases in between. This CDR3 spans 15 amino acids. The CDR3 here is CASSLRGGSGNTIYF. The CDR3 nucleotides read TGTGCCAGCAGCCTAAGAGGGGGGAGTGGAAACACCATATATTTT.

This clonotype has a count of ten or more. The gene calls are TRBV20-1 and TRBJ2-7, with D uncertain. This CDR3 is built from 10 residues. Germline V gives CDR1 DFQATT, CDR2 SNEGSKA (reference sequence). The ends were cut back, 0 bases at V and 9 bases at J, with 6 bases in the middle. CDR3 sequence reads: CSARDSWQYF. The CDR3 DNA follows: TGCAGTGCTAGAGATTCATGGCAGTACTTC.

This chain connects TRBV28 to TRBJ2-1; tentatively, D is TRBD1 or TRBD2 (7 bases each). Per germline, CDR1 MDHEN and CDR2 SYDVKM. V was pared by 6 bases and J by 10 bases, with 22 bases between. CDR3 length: 15 residues. CDR3 residues: CASRPPGGGVEEQFF. CDR3 in DNA: TGTGCCAGCAGGCCCCCAGGGGGGGGAGTGGAAGAGCAGTTCTTC.

In regard to this clonotype: This may come from a read error, since a much larger clone is one base off. The chain couples TRBV25-1 to TRBJ2-3; 8 bases are shared with TRBD2. Germline V lookup: CDR1 MGHDK, CDR2 SYGVNS. There are 15 residues in the CDR3. This CDR3 is CASTRSGGSTGTQYF. The CDR3 DNA is TGTGCCAGCACCAGAAGCGGGGGCAGCACAGGTACGCAGTATTTT.

This clonotype was detected ten times or more. In DNA, the CDR3 is TGTGCCAGCAGTCCGGGGGAAACAGATACGCAGTATTTT. Protein product: CASSPGETDTQYF. The chain employs TRBV2 and TRBJ2-3, with TRBD2 as a possible D gene (6 bases). V lost 5 bases, J lost 3 bases, and 9 bases lay in between. Per germline, CDR1 SNHLY and CDR2 FYNNEI. The CDR3 contains 13 residues.

This clonotype was observed many times. The J gene is TRBJ2-7, the V gene TRBV7-2, with D possibly called TRBD1 or TRBD2 (6 bases each). The V gene lost 3 bases and the J gene lost 2 bases, with 11 bases spanning the gap. Germline V lookup: CDR1 SGHTA, CDR2 FQGNSA. This CDR3 comprises 14 residues. For the CDR3, the DNA is TGTGCCAGCAGCTTCTCGCGGGACACCTACGAGCAGTACTTC. Protein sequence: CASSFSRDTYEQYF.

In this sample, this clonotype turned up a few times. CDR3: CASSLDRNKDNEQFF. The CDR3, as DNA: TGCGCCAGCAGCTTAGATCGTAACAAGGACAATGAGCAGTTCTTC. The chain recombines TRBV5-1 with TRBJ2-1; D not certain. Trimming left V 2 bases short and J 5 bases short, with 14 bases between. This CDR3 has 15 amino acids. Germline V gene data show CDR1 as SGHRS and CDR2 as YFSETQ.

This clonotype was found a few times. The CDR3 region is CASSARGQYF. The CDR3 coding sequence is TGTGCCAGCAGTGCCCGGGGGCAGTACTTC. This rearrangement joins TRBV6-1 to TRBJ2-7; maybe TRBD2 (5 bases). The CDR3 is 10 residues long. CDR1 MNHNS and CDR2 SASEGT come from the germline V gene. The V end lost 4 bases, the J end lost 9 bases, and 7 bases lay between the germline ends.